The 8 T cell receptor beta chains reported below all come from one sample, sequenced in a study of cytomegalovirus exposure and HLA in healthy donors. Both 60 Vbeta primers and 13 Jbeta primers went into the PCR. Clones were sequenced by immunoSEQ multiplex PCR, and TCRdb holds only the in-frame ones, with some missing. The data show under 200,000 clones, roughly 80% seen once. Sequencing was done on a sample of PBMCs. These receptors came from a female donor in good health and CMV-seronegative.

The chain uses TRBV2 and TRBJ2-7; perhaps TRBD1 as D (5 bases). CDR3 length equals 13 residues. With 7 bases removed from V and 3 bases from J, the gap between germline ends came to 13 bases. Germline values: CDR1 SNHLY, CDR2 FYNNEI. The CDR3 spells CASNRFQGYEQYF. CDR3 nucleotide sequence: TGTGCCAGCAACAGGTTTCAGGGCTACGAGCAGTACTTC.

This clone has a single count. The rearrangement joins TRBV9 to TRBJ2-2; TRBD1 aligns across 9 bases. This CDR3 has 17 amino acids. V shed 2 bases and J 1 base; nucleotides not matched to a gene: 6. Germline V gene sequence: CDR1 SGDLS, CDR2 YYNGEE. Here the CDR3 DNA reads TGTGCCAGCAGCGTTGGCACAGGGGGCGTGAACACCGGGGAGCTGTTTTTT. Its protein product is CASSVGTGGVNTGELFF.

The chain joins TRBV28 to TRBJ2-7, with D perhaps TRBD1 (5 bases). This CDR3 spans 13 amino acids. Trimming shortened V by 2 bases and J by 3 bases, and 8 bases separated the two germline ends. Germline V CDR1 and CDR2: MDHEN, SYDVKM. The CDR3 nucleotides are TGTGCCAGCAGTTTACCAGGGATCTACGAGCAGTACTTC. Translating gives CASSLPGIYEQYF.

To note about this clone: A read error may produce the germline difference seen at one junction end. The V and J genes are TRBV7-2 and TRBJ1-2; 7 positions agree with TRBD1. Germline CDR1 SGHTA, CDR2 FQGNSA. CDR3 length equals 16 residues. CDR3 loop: CASSFKGGTMRYGYPF. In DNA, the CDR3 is TGTGCCAGCAGCTTTAAAGGGGGCACTATGCGGTATGGCTACCCCTTC.

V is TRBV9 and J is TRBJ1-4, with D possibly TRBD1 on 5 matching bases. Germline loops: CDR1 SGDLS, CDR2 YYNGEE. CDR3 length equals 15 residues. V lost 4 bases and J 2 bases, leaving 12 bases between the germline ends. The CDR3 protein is CASSSQGNTNEKLFF. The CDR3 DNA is TGTGCCAGCAGCTCTCAGGGAAATACTAATGAAAAACTGTTTTTT. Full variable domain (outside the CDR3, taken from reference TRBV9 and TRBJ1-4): DSGVTQTPKHLITATGQRVTLRCSPRSGDLSVYWYQQSLDQGLQFLIQYYNGEERAKGNILERFSAQQFPDLHSELNLSSLELGDSALYFCASSSQGNTNEKLFFGSGTQLSVL.

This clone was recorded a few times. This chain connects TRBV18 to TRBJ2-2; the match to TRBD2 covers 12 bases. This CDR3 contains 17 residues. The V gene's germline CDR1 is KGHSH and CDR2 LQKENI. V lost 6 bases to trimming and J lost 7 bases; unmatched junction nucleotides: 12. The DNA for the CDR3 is TGTGCCAGCTCTCCTGGACTAGCGGGGCTCGACAGCGGGGAGCTGTTTTTT. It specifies CASSPGLAGLDSGELFF. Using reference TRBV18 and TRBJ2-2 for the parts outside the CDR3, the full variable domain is NAGVMQNPRHLVRRRGQEARLRCSPMKGHSHVYWYRQLPEEGLKFMVYLQKENIIDESGMPKERFSAEFPKEGPSILRIQQVVRGDSAAYFCASSPGLAGLDSGELFFGEGSRLTVL.

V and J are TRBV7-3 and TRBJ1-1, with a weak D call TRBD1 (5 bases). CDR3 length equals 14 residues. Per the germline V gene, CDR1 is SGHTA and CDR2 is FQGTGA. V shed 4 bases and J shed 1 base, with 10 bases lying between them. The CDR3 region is CASSSGLTNTEAFF. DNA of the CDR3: TGTGCCAGCAGCTCGGGACTCACGAACACTGAAGCTTTCTTT.

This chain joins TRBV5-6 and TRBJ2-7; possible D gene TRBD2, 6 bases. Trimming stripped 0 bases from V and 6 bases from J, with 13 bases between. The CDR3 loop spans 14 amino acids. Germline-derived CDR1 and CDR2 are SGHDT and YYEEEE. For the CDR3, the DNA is TGTGCCAGCAGCTTGGGAGGGAGAGCGGGCGAGCAGTACTTC. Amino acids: CASSLGGRAGEQYF.